This T cell receptor (beta chain) was sequenced for a study of blood T cell repertoires in COVID-19. Study background: The origin of the acute and convalescent COVID-19 samples was the United States, Italy and Spain. The cDNA or gDNA used as material had been derived from T cells, B-cell-depleted T cells, or PBMCs.

In the original processing: Scientists estimated how many nucleated cells there were by amplifying reference gene primers. The table came from immunoSEQ multiplex PCR; TCRdb's copy has only in-frame clones and leaves some out. That table furnishes V, J and clone size, whereas the DNA furnished D and trimming. The sample holds some 130,000 clones, approximately 86% seen once. Germline CDR1 MNHEY, CDR2 SMNVEV (reference sequence). V was shortened by 5 bases and J by 0 bases, with 11 bases between the two germline ends. The CDR3 loop spans 16 amino acids. The chain recombines TRBV27 with TRBJ2-6, with D tentatively TRBD1 (5 bases). This receptor was obtained from a woman aged 50 to 60 who had recovered from COVID-19. The material sequenced was peripheral blood. Here the CDR3 reads CASSILQVSGANVLTF. CDR3 in DNA: TGTGCCAGCAGTATACTACAGGTCTCTGGGGCCAACGTCCTGACTTTC.